A single sample is the source of the 9 T cell receptor beta chains below, sequenced in a study of monozygotic twins with inflammatory bowel disease (dated by TCRdb to the late 2010s). The library was prepared using 5' RACE. The sequencer was an Illumina HiSeq 2500. With the reads reprocessed by TCRdb, a single entry stands for each CDR3 protein sequence and no DNA is reported. This sample's listing comprises about 300,000 distinct CDR3 sequences. The ten largest clones represent 5.6% of the sample. The sequenced sample was blood. All receptors derive from a human donor with ulcerative colitis or Crohn's disease, or a healthy co-twin of an affected twin (not recorded which).

The chain recombines TRBV2 with TRBJ1-2; TCRdb outputs TRBD1, but without DNA this stays unchecked. Germline CDR1 reads SNHLY; CDR2 reads FYNNEI. There are 16 residues in the CDR3. The CDR3 reads CASSEASGALVYGYTF. The variable domain in full, completed from reference TRBV2 and TRBJ1-2, reads EPEVTQTPSHQVTQMGQEVILRCVPISNHLYFYWYRQILGQKVEFLVSFYNNEISEKSEIFDDQFSVERPDGSNFTLKIRSTKLEDSAMYFCASSEASGALVYGYTFGSGTRLTVV.

V and J are TRBV7-9 and TRBJ1-5; TCRdb outputs TRBD1, but without DNA this stays unchecked. The CDR3 totals 17 residues. Germline CDR1 SEHNR, CDR2 FQNEAQ (reference sequence). The CDR3 here is CACSPKTGAEGNQPQHF.

CDR3 sequence reads: CASSTQTGWNEKLFF. The rearrangement uses TRBV12-3 or TRBV12-4 and TRBJ1-4; the TCRdb D gene call, TRBD1, has no DNA to confirm it. The CDR3 spans 15 residues.

The genes are TRBV9 and TRBJ2-1; TCRdb selects TRBD1, and the lack of DNA leaves this call unchecked. Germline V lookup: CDR1 SGDLS, CDR2 YYNGEE. The CDR3 covers 17 residues. CDR3 loop: CASSVGQGHYPYNEQFF.

CDR3 protein: CASSNPSISRTGELFF. The chain recombines TRBV28 with TRBJ2-2; the TCRdb D gene call, TRBD2, has no DNA to confirm it. The germline V gene encodes CDR1 MDHEN and CDR2 SYDVKM. CDR3 length: 16 amino acids.

The J gene is TRBJ2-7, the V gene TRBV20-1. The germline gives CDR1 DFQATT, CDR2 SNEGSKA (reference sequence). The CDR3 is 13 residues long. CDR3 in amino acids: CSARDSQAYEQYF.

This chain connects TRBV6-2 or TRBV6-3 to TRBJ1-5. The CDR3 consists of 14 residues. CDR1 and CDR2 (germline): MNHEY, SVGEGT. This CDR3 reads CASSYGDSRQPQHF.

The V call is TRBV5-5, the J call TRBJ1-5. Germline V gene data show CDR1 as SGHKS and CDR2 as YYEKEE (reference sequence). The CDR3 runs 13 residues. CDR3 sequence reads: CASSLSFLEPQHF.

The rearrangement joins TRBV3-1 to TRBJ2-2; TCRdb's assignment of TRBD1 cannot be checked, as there is no DNA. The CDR3 contains 16 residues. CDR1 and CDR2 from the germline V gene are LGHDT and YNNKEL (reference sequence). CDR3 residues: CASSQDRGHNTGELFF.